Included here is one TCR beta chain sequence, with context. This table comes from immunoSEQ multiplex PCR, and its TCRdb copy is limited to in-frame clones, with some not included. This table has about 20,000 clones, about 89% appearing once. This specimen comes from a study of graft-versus-host responses after intestinal transplantation. The sequenced sample was bone marrow, obtained about 130 days after transplant. This receptor was identified in a human patient who received an intestinal transplant, so some T cells may come from the graft donor.

The CDR3 protein is CASSVEGTAYEQYF. The CDR3 coding sequence is TGTGCCAGCAGCGTAGAAGGGACCGCCTACGAGCAGTACTTC. The chain couples TRBV6-1 to TRBJ2-7; possibly TRBD1 or TRBD2 for D (5 bases each). The CDR3 runs to 14 residues. Germline assignment: CDR1 MNHNS and CDR2 SASEGT. The germline V and J ends were trimmed by 6 bases and 2 bases, with 14 bases remaining between them.